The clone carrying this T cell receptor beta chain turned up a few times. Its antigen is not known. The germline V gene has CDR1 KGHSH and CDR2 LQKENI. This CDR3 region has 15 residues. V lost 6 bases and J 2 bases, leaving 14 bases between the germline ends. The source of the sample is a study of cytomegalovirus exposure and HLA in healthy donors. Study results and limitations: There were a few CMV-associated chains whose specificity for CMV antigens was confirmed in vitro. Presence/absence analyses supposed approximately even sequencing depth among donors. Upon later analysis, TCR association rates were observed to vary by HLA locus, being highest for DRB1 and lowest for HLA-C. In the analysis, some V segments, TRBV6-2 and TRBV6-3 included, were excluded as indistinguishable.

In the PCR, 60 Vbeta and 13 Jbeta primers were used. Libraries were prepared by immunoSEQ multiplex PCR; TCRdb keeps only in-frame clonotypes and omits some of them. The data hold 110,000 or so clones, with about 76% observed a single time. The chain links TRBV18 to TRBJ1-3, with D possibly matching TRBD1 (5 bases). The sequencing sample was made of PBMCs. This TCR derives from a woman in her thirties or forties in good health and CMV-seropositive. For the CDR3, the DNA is TGTGCCAGCTCCGGAGGGGACCGTACTGGAAACACCATATATTTT. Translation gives CASSGGDRTGNTIYF. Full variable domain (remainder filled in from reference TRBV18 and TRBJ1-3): NAGVMQNPRHLVRRRGQEARLRCSPMKGHSHVYWYRQLPEEGLKFMVYLQKENIIDESGMPKERFSAEFPKEGPSILRIQQVVRGDSAAYFCASSGGDRTGNTIYFGEGSWLTVV.